This T cell receptor beta chain was documented in a study of blood T cell repertoires in COVID-19. Germline V gives CDR1 MNHEY, CDR2 SVGEGT. The CDR3 consists of 15 residues. The trim removed 5 bases at V and 4 bases at J, leaving 5 bases unmatched. The repertoire was sequenced with immunoSEQ multiplex PCR; TCRdb's copy has only in-frame clones and lacks some. This table has around 500,000 clones, 75% to 90% appearing once. The sample consisted of PBMCs or T cells enriched from blood (not recorded which). The V call is TRBV6-2 or TRBV6-3, the J call TRBJ1-5; 10 nucleotides agree with TRBD1. The receptor comes from a woman aged 60-75 years who had recovered from COVID-19. CDR3 nucleotide sequence: TGTGCCAGCAGTCCCGGGACAGGGGTGAATCAGCCCCAGCATTTT. As protein: CASSPGTGVNQPQHF.